This T cell receptor beta chain emerged from a study of cytomegalovirus exposure and HLA in healthy donors. At the level of the study: The Caucasian-associated ancestry cluster contained about four fifths of the 398 genotyped donors. Study-wide results and limits: TCR beta sequences reportedly predicted most subjects' HLA-A and HLA-B alleles accurately.

V gave up 6 bases and J gave up 8 bases; unmatched junction bases: 9. Germline CDR1 SGHRS, CDR2 YFSETQ. This CDR3 region has 13 residues. At sampling all donors were nominally healthy, likely with unrecorded immune exposures. In its sample, this clone was seen once. Its specificity is not known. The PCR ran on 60 Vbeta and 13 Jbeta primers. Clones were read by immunoSEQ multiplex PCR, and TCRdb kept only the in-frame ones, dropping some. The table lists more than 90,000 clones, roughly three quarters of them singletons. Sample: PBMCs. The J gene is TRBJ1-2, the V gene TRBV5-1, with 8 nucleotides matching TRBD1. The receptor's source is a man in his forties in good health and CMV-seronegative. The CDR3 bases are TGCGCCAGCAACCCCGGACAGGGCGACGGCTACACCTTC. Protein product: CASNPGQGDGYTF.